This TCR beta chain was documented in a study of cytomegalovirus exposure and HLA in healthy donors. Study summary: Around 190 million T cells yielded more than 90 million unique TCR beta sequences, as an earlier analysis found. Study conclusions and caveats: As a later analysis showed, a missense DCLRE1C variant was linked to trimming of TCR beta V- and J-genes.

PCR amplification relied on 60 Vbeta primers (plus 13 Jbeta primers). Data came from immunoSEQ multiplex PCR; TCRdb stores just in-frame clones and leaves some out. The table has around 150,000 clones, approximately 75% seen once. This CDR3 is built from 20 residues. The germline CDR1 and CDR2 sequences are LNHDA and SQIVND (reference sequence). V trimming: 3 bases; J trimming: 0 bases; junction bases outside the gene matches: 16. Details on this clone: Its antigen is currently unknown.

The chain uses TRBV19 and TRBJ1-3; TRBD1 matches 8 bases. Input material: PBMCs. This receptor was obtained from a man aged 45 to 65 in good health and CMV-seropositive. CDR3 nucleotides: TGTGCCAGTAGTATTCTCGGACAGGGAATTACGTCGAGCTCTGGAAACACCATATATTTT. Translation gives CASSILGQGITSSSGNTIYF. Full variable domain (outside the CDR3, taken from reference TRBV19 and TRBJ1-3): DGGITQSPKYLFRKEGQNVTLSCEQNLNHDAMYWYRQDPGQGLRLIYYSQIVNDFQKGDIAEGYSVSREKKESFPLTVTSAQKNPTAFYLCASSILGQGITSSSGNTIYFGEGSWLTVV.